Listed below are T cell receptor beta chains from one sample, sequenced in a study of cytomegalovirus exposure and HLA in healthy donors. Data came from immunoSEQ multiplex PCR; TCRdb stores just in-frame clones and leaves some out. The sample carries roughly 100,000 clones, 70% to 85% recorded once. The sample consisted of PBMCs. All receptors derive from a young woman in good health and CMV-seropositive. Both conserved end residues are part of each CDR3. A D gene is named only where the DNA matches it firmly. Size values are once, few and many counts, or a class for expanded clones, and some rows have none.

D: -; J: TRBJ2-1; size: -; V: TRBV6-1; DNA: TGTGCCAGCATTAACTCTTTCCATGAGCAGTTCTTC; CDR3: CASINSFHEQFF
D: TRBD1; J: TRBJ2-7; size: -; V: TRBV19; DNA: TGTGCCAGTAGTTTACAGGGGAATGGCCCCTACGAGCAGTACTTC; CDR3: CASSLQGNGPYEQYF
D: TRBD1; J: TRBJ1-5; size: -; V: TRBV6-5; DNA: TGTGCCAGCAGCCCAGGACAGGGGGCCAATCAGCCCCAGCATTTT; CDR3: CASSPGQGANQPQHF
D: -; J: TRBJ1-1; size: once; V: TRBV11-2; DNA: TGTGCCAGCAGCTTTGGACAGTCGAACACTGAAGCTTTCTTT; CDR3: CASSFGQSNTEAFF
D: -; J: TRBJ2-7; size: -; V: TRBV13; DNA: TGTGCCAGCAGCGCGGGACGTTACTACGAGCAGTACTTC; CDR3: CASSAGRYYEQYF
D: -; J: TRBJ1-1; size: -; V: TRBV9; DNA: TGTGCCAGCAGCGTAGACGCCCGCAGGGTTATGAACACTGAAGCTTTCTTT; CDR3: CASSVDARRVMNTEAFF
D: -; J: TRBJ1-2; size: -; V: TRBV30; DNA: TGTGCCTGGAGTGCCAGCCAGGGGAGCTACACCTTC; CDR3: CAWSASQGSYTF
D: -; J: TRBJ2-5; size: -; V: TRBV6-1; DNA: TGTGCCAGCAGTGGCGGCCCCCAAGAGACCCAGTACTTC; CDR3: CASSGGPQETQYF
D: TRBD2; J: TRBJ2-3; size: -; V: TRBV11-3; DNA: TGTGCCAGCAGCTTGGCGGGAGACCCTGCAGATACGCAGTATTTT; CDR3: CASSLAGDPADTQYF
D: TRBD1; J: TRBJ2-7; size: -; V: TRBV5-4; DNA: TGTGCCAGCAGCGTGGACAGGGGAGGCTACGAGCAGTACTTC; CDR3: CASSVDRGGYEQYF
D: TRBD2; J: TRBJ2-7; size: -; V: TRBV7-8; DNA: TGTGCCAGCAGCTCAGGACTAGCGGGAGGTGAGCAGTACTTC; CDR3: CASSSGLAGGEQYF
D: TRBD2; J: TRBJ2-1; size: -; V: TRBV6-5; DNA: TGTGCCAGCAGGAAAGGGACTAGCGGGAGCTATGAGCAGTTCTTC; CDR3: CASRKGTSGSYEQFF
D: TRBD2; J: TRBJ2-1; size: -; V: TRBV23-1; DNA: TGCGCCAGCAGTCAATGGAGCGGGAGCTTTTACAATGAGCAGTTCTTC; CDR3: CASSQWSGSFYNEQFF
D: TRBD2; J: TRBJ2-1; size: -; V: TRBV6-4; DNA: TGTGCCAGCATGCCCACGGGAGGGGCCTACAATGAGCAGTTCTTC; CDR3: CASMPTGGAYNEQFF
D: TRBD2; J: TRBJ2-5; size: -; V: TRBV5-4; DNA: TGTGCCAGCAGCTCCAGCGGGAGGGCCACCCAAGAGACCCAGTACTTC; CDR3: CASSSSGRATQETQYF
D: TRBD1; J: TRBJ2-3; size: -; V: TRBV6-6; DNA: TGTGCCAGCAGCCCCCCCGGACAGGGTAGCACAGATACGCAGTATTTT; CDR3: CASSPPGQGSTDTQYF
D: TRBD1; J: TRBJ1-2; size: -; V: TRBV28; DNA: TGTGCCAGCAGTACTTCCGGGACAGGGATCTATGGCTACACCTTC; CDR3: CASSTSGTGIYGYTF
D: TRBD2; J: TRBJ2-1; size: -; V: TRBV19; DNA: TGTGCCAGTAGTTACGGGACTAGATTTACTGAGCAGTTCTTC; CDR3: CASSYGTRFTEQFF
D: -; J: TRBJ1-4; size: few; V: TRBV19; DNA: TGTGCCAGTAGTTTCCTCGGACAGTGGCTGTTTTTT; CDR3: CASSFLGQWLFF
D: -; J: TRBJ2-7; size: -; V: TRBV30; DNA: TGTGCCTGGAGTGTAGGGGGAGACTACGAGCAGTACTTC; CDR3: CAWSVGGDYEQYF
D: -; J: TRBJ1-1; size: -; V: TRBV6-1; DNA: TGTGCCAGCAGTTATTGGCCAGGGAATGAAGCTTTCTTT; CDR3: CASSYWPGNEAFF
D: -; J: TRBJ2-1; size: -; V: TRBV5-1; DNA: TGCGCCAGCAGCTTGGAGGGGACTCCAGGTCGTGAGCAGTTCTTC; CDR3: CASSLEGTPGREQFF
D: TRBD2; J: TRBJ2-1; size: -; V: TRBV6-5; DNA: TGTGCCAGCAGGGAAACTAGCGGAAACTACAATGAGCAGTTCTTC; CDR3: CASRETSGNYNEQFF
D: -; J: TRBJ2-3; size: -; V: TRBV6-1; DNA: TGTGCCAGCAGAGCTACAGGGTTGAGCACAGATACGCAGTATTTT; CDR3: CASRATGLSTDTQYF
D: TRBD1; J: TRBJ2-7; size: -; V: TRBV28; DNA: TGTGCCAGCAGTCCTTACAGGGGTGGAGAATACGAGCAGTACTTC; CDR3: CASSPYRGGEYEQYF
D: TRBD2; J: TRBJ2-3; size: once; V: TRBV6-5; DNA: TGTGCCAGCAGTTCCACTAGCGGATCTACAGATACGCAGTATTTT; CDR3: CASSSTSGSTDTQYF
D: TRBD1; J: TRBJ1-4; size: -; V: TRBV28; DNA: TGTGCCAGCAGTACCTCCGGGACAGGGGGCGAGGCTAATGAAAAACTGTTTTTT; CDR3: CASSTSGTGGEANEKLFF
D: -; J: TRBJ2-7; size: -; V: TRBV10-3; DNA: TGTGCCATCAGCGTCCCGGGGGACTCCTACGAGCAGTACTTC; CDR3: CAISVPGDSYEQYF
D: -; J: TRBJ1-1; size: few; V: TRBV29-1; DNA: TGCAGCGTTGAAGGGAGACGGGTAGAAGCTTTCTTT; CDR3: CSVEGRRVEAFF
D: TRBD2; J: TRBJ2-1; size: -; V: TRBV7-9; DNA: TGTGCCAGCTCCCCAGGCGGGAGCCCCTACAATGAGCAGTTCTTC; CDR3: CASSPGGSPYNEQFF